One sample yielded the 4 T cell receptor beta chains listed below, sequenced in a study of blood T cell repertoires in COVID-19. Using immunoSEQ multiplex PCR, the repertoire was profiled, and TCRdb retains in-frame clones only, with some absent. The sample has around 200,000 clones, 70% to 90% seen once. Specimen: peripheral blood. The source is a woman older than 75 with acute or convalescent COVID-19.

The J gene is TRBJ1-2, the V gene TRBV11-2, with 9 bases lining up with TRBD1. J gave up 6 bases and V 5 bases, and 7 bases lay outside the gene matches. Per germline, CDR1 SGHAT and CDR2 FQNNGV. CDR3 length: 14 amino acids. The CDR3 protein is CASSSRDRDHGYTF. The CDR3 region has the DNA TGTGCCAGCAGCAGCCGGGACAGGGACCATGGCTACACCTTC.

V gene TRBV27 combines with J gene TRBJ2-7; 8 nucleotides match TRBD2. V shed 1 base, J shed 3 bases, and the junction held 2 bases outside the gene matches. CDR1 and CDR2 (germline): MNHEY, SMNVEV (reference sequence). The CDR3 extends over 14 amino acids. The CDR3 sequence is CASSLLGLGYEQYF. In nucleotides, the CDR3 is TGTGCCAGCAGTTTATTGGGACTAGGCTACGAGCAGTACTTC.

The CDR3 DNA sequence: TGCGCCAGCATGAGCATCTCTGGGGCCAACGTCCTGACTTTC. This codes for CASMSISGANVLTF. The chain joins TRBV5-1 to TRBJ2-6; D is unclear. CDR3 length: 14 residues. V was cut by 6 bases and J by 0 bases, with 7 bases left in between. Germline V CDR1 and CDR2: SGHRS, YFSETQ. The full variable domain, rest sourced from reference TRBV5-1 and TRBJ2-6, is KAGVTQTPRYLIKTRGQQVTLSCSPISGHRSVSWYQQTPGQGLQFLFEYFSETQRNKGNFPGRFSGRQFSNSRSEMNVSTLELGDSALYLCASMSISGANVLTFGAGSRLTVL.

This clone appeared a single time. CDR3 in amino acids: CASSLDGTGHYGYTF. As DNA, the CDR3 is TGTGCCAGCAGCTTAGATGGGACAGGGCACTATGGCTACACCTTC. The rearrangement links TRBV11-2 to TRBJ1-2; 9 bases are a match to TRBD1. Germline CDR1 reads SGHAT; CDR2 reads FQNNGV. This CDR3 has 15 residues. J gave up 3 bases and V 0 bases, and 2 bases lay outside the gene matches.